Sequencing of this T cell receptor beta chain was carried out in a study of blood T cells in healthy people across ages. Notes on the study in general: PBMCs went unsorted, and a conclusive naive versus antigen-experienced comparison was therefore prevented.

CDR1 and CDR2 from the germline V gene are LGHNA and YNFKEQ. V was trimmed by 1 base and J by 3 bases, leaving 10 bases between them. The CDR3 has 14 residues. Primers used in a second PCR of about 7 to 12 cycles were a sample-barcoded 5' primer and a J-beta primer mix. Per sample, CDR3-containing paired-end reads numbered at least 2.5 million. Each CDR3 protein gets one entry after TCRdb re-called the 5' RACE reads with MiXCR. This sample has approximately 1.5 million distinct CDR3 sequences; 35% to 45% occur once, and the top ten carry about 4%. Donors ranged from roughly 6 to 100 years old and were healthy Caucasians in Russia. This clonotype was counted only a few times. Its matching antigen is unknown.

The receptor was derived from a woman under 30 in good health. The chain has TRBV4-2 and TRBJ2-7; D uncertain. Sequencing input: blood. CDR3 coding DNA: TGTGCCAGCAGCCAAGTCACCCCGGACTACGAGCAGTACTTC. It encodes CASSQVTPDYEQYF.